This T cell receptor beta chain stems from a study of T cell repertoires in cytomegalovirus infection. Across the study: Indicated by public TCR beta signatures were CMV infection and matching HLA type. Study outcomes and limitations: The study found HLA-C-restricted CMV-specific TCR beta clonotypes dominating the ex vivo response.

Turning to this clonotype: The antigen remains unidentified.

One entry per CDR3 protein results from TCRdb running MiXCR on the reads. Of nearly 700,000 distinct CDR3 sequences detected, about 33% appear once; the ten largest clones hold 15% to 20%. V was trimmed by 5 bases and J by 0 bases, leaving 15 bases between them. The CDR3 consists of 16 residues. The germline V gene has CDR1 SGHAT and CDR2 FQNNGV. This specimen consisted of cultured PBMCs, obtained from culture after CMV antigen stimulation. This TCR derives from a human donor in good health (CMV status not recorded). Some clones in this sample may be carry-over from other donors' samples. The genes are TRBV11-2 and TRBJ2-3; maybe TRBD2 (6 bases). The CDR3 DNA sequence: TGTGCCAGCAGCCTCCAGCGGGCAATTAGCACAGATACGCAGTATTTT. It codes for CASSLQRAISTDTQYF.